This T cell receptor (beta chain) came from a study of control samples from healthy donors and cancer patients. The assay was immunoSEQ multiplex PCR, and TCRdb's table has in-frame clones only and misses some. The sample holds around 110,000 clones, 80% to 90% seen once. The CDR3 length is 16 residues. The germline V and J ends were trimmed by 1 base and 0 bases, with 13 bases remaining between them. From germline, CDR1 is SEHNR and CDR2 FQNEAQ (reference sequence). What was sequenced was PBMCs. The TCR comes from a woman between 50 and 59 years old with colorectal cancer. The gene calls are TRBV7-9 and TRBJ2-7, with D uncertain. The CDR3 coding sequence is TGTGCCAGCAGCTTAGATAAGCGAACAGCCTCCTACGAGCAGTACTTC. It specifies CASSLDKRTASYEQYF.